Listed below are T cell receptor beta chains from one sample, sequenced in a study of tumor-infiltrating T cells and Merkel cell polyomavirus. Repertoires were generated with immunoSEQ multiplex PCR, while TCRdb's copy carries only in-frame clones and drops some. The sample carries 26,000 or so clones, 70% to 90% recorded once. Sequenced sample: lymph node tissue. The receptors were sampled from a man aged 50 or older with Merkel cell carcinoma. CDR3s include the opening cysteine and the closing phenylalanine or tryptophan. The D gene is left open where the match is weak. A row's size may be missing; if present it is once, few, many or a size class.

J gene,V gene,clone size,D gene,CDR3 DNA,CDR3 protein
TRBJ1-1,TRBV7-9,.,.,TGTGCCACTCAAGCACCAGGGGAAAGAACTGAAGCTTTCTTT,CATQAPGERTEAFF
TRBJ1-1,TRBV28,once,TRBD1,TGTGCCAGCAGTCCCGGCGACAGGGTCTGGGTCACTGAAGCTTTCTTT,CASSPGDRVWVTEAFF
TRBJ2-1,TRBV5-6,.,TRBD2,TGTGCCAGCAGCCCCCGGGGGCTAGCGGGAGTCTACAATGAGCAGTTCTTC,CASSPRGLAGVYNEQFF
TRBJ2-2,TRBV7-5,.,.,TGTGCCAGAAGCTTAGTATGTCGCCAGGTAGGTTTCACCGGGGAGCTGTTTTTT,CARSLVCRQVGFTGELFF
TRBJ2-1,TRBV27,.,TRBD2,TGTGCCAGCAGTCCCTTTAGCGGGAGGTACCACAATGAGCAGTTCTTC,CASSPFSGRYHNEQFF
TRBJ2-7,TRBV11-2,few,.,TGTGCCAGCAGCTTAGGGGCAGGGTACGAGCAGTACTTC,CASSLGAGYEQYF
TRBJ1-4,TRBV6-1,.,TRBD1,TGTGCCAGCAGTGCCCGACAGGGGAATGAAAAACTGTTTTTT,CASSARQGNEKLFF
TRBJ1-2,TRBV7-2,few,.,TGTGCCAGCAGCTTATCACAGGGTAGGGGTAATGGCTACACCTTC,CASSLSQGRGNGYTF
TRBJ1-3,TRBV6-1,.,.,TGTGCCAGCAGCCCCCTGGGGGGGGCCGGAAACACCATATATTTT,CASSPLGGAGNTIYF
TRBJ1-4,TRBV2,.,.,TGTGCCAGCAGCTTGCAGGGATCCGAAAAACTGTTTTTT,CASSLQGSEKLFF
TRBJ2-1,TRBV28,.,TRBD2,TGTGCCAGCAGTTTAGGGGCTAGCGGGAGGTCCTACAATGAGCAGTTCTTC,CASSLGASGRSYNEQFF
TRBJ2-5,TRBV5-8,.,.,TGTGCCAGCAGCTTGGCGGGGGGCGTTGAGACCCAGTACTTC,CASSLAGGVETQYF
TRBJ2-3,TRBV9,once,TRBD1,TGTGCCAGCAGCGTTAGGACAGGGGTAGATACGCAGTATTTT,CASSVRTGVDTQYF
TRBJ1-1,TRBV6-5,.,TRBD1,TGTGCCAGCAATGCCGGGACAGGGAATTTGGAAGCTTTCTTT,CASNAGTGNLEAFF
TRBJ2-3,TRBV5-4,.,TRBD2,TGTGCCAGCAGCTTGTCGCCAGGGAGGGTCGCAGATACGCAGTATTTT,CASSLSPGRVADTQYF
TRBJ2-3,TRBV7-2,.,TRBD2,TGTGCCAGCAGCGTAGGTCCGCGGGGGAAAACTAGCACAGATACGCAGTATTTT,CASSVGPRGKTSTDTQYF
TRBJ2-3,TRBV28,few,TRBD1,TGTGCCAGCAGTTTCCGGGGACAGCGAGATACGCAGTATTTT,CASSFRGQRDTQYF
TRBJ1-4,TRBV5-1,.,TRBD1,TGCGCCAGCAGCGGACAGGGTTGGGCTAATGAAAAACTGTTTTTT,CASSGQGWANEKLFF